The sequence of this T cell receptor beta chain was determined in a study of control samples from healthy donors and cancer patients. Per germline, CDR1 SGDLS and CDR2 YYNGEE. The CDR3 extends over 14 amino acids. V was pared by 0 bases and J by 4 bases, with 8 bases between. This table comes from immunoSEQ multiplex PCR, and its TCRdb copy is limited to in-frame clones, with some not included. There are about 160,000 clones in the sample; around 95% occur only once, and about 8.5% lies in the top ten. The sequenced sample consisted of blood. This receptor was obtained from a middle-aged woman in good health. The rearrangement links TRBV9 to TRBJ1-3; a possible D gene is TRBD1 (5 bases). CDR3 nucleotides: TGTGCCAGCAGCGTAGGGACAACCGGAAACACCATATATTTT. Protein sequence: CASSVGTTGNTIYF.